This entry lists 4 T cell receptor beta chains sequenced from one sample in a study of cytomegalovirus exposure and HLA in healthy donors. 13 Jbeta primers and 60 Vbeta primers were used for the PCR. Using immunoSEQ multiplex PCR, the repertoire was profiled, and TCRdb retains in-frame clones only, with some absent. The sample has 90,000 to 95,000 clones, more than 75% seen once; the top ten hold around 2%. Sequencing was performed on PBMCs. These receptors were collected from a man aged 18 to 35 in good health and CMV-seronegative.

The rearrangement uses TRBV7-9 and TRBJ1-4; the D is unclear. The CDR3 consists of 17 residues. Germline CDR1 reads SEHNR; CDR2 reads FQNEAQ (reference sequence). V lost 5 bases, J lost 3 bases, and 19 bases lay in between. Here the CDR3 DNA reads TGTGCCAGCAGCGGCAGGACTGATCAGGTAGCTAATGAAAAACTGTTTTTT. Residues: CASSGRTDQVANEKLFF.

The chain links TRBV18 to TRBJ2-1, with TRBD2 matching 13 bases. The V gene's germline CDR1 is KGHSH and CDR2 LQKENI. V lost 3 bases and J lost 7; bases outside the gene matches: 9. The CDR3 spans 17 residues. CDR3 coding DNA: TGTGCCAGCTCACCGAGGTCCGGGACTAGCGGGGTGAATGAGCAGTTCTTC. Protein: CASSPRSGTSGVNEQFF.

The chain joins TRBV5-4 to TRBJ2-3; 9 bases align to TRBD2. V lost 2 bases to trimming and J lost 0 bases; unmatched junction nucleotides: 1. The CDR3 covers 15 residues. Germline V gene data show CDR1 as SGHNT and CDR2 as YYREEE (reference sequence). The CDR3 loop reads CASSLAGGSTDTQYF. The CDR3 nucleotides are TGTGCCAGCAGCTTAGCGGGGGGCAGCACAGATACGCAGTATTTT. Combining the CDR3 with reference TRBV5-4 and TRBJ2-3 gives the whole variable domain ETGVTQSPTHLIKTRGQQVTLRCSSQSGHNTVSWYQQALGQGPQFIFQYYREEENGRGNFPPRFSGLQFPNYSSELNVNALELDDSALYLCASSLAGGSTDTQYFGPGTRLTVL.

The chain recombines TRBV6-5 with TRBJ1-5, with D perhaps TRBD1 (5 bases). V was trimmed by 9 bases and J by 5 bases, leaving 17 bases between them. Per the germline V gene, CDR1 is MNHEY and CDR2 is SVGAGI. The CDR3 consists of 14 residues. The CDR3 spells CASTRTFRDQPQHF. The CDR3 DNA reads as TGTGCCAGTACCCGGACATTCAGAGATCAGCCCCAGCATTTT.